Each of the 14 T cell receptor beta chains below was sequenced from the same sample in a study of OX40 agonist ivuxolimab in advanced cancers. This table comes from immunoSEQ multiplex PCR, and its TCRdb copy is limited to in-frame clones, with some not included. The sample contains around 49,000 clones, about 79% of which appear only once. Sequenced material: CD4+ or CD8+ T cells sorted from blood, taken in a trial of the OX40 agonist ivuxolimab. The receptors originated from an adult with an advanced solid tumor such as melanoma, head and neck, liver or kidney cancer.

The chain is built from TRBV6-6 and TRBJ2-7; D perhaps matches TRBD1 (6 bases). Per the germline V gene, CDR1 is MNHNY and CDR2 is SVGAGI (reference sequence). There are 14 residues in the CDR3. Trimming left V 2 bases short and J 4 bases short, with 12 bases between. The CDR3 region has the DNA TGTGCCAGCAGTTACGGCGCAGGGGAGTACGAGCAGTACTTC. Translating gives CASSYGAGEYEQYF.

The chain joins TRBV20-1 to TRBJ2-3; D remains unclear. The CDR3 is 11 amino acids. Germline V CDR1 and CDR2: DFQATT, SNEGSKA (reference sequence). Trimming took 6 bases from V and 9 from J, leaving 13 bases between them. The CDR3 nucleotides are TGCAGTGCCCCCCTGGCGCTGACGCAGTATTTT. Amino acids: CSAPLALTQYF.

The chain recombines TRBV27 with TRBJ1-1, with D perhaps TRBD1 (6 bases). The CDR3 has 17 amino acids. CDR1 and CDR2 from the germline V gene are MNHEY and SMNVEV (reference sequence). V lost 4 bases, J lost 1 base, and 19 bases lay in between. CDR3 nucleotide sequence: TGTGCCAGCAGTTGGACGGGCCCACAGGGCCCGAACACTGAAGCTTTCTTT. It yields the protein CASSWTGPQGPNTEAFF.

V usage is TRBV6-5 and J usage is TRBJ2-7; D gene uncertain. Germline V gene data show CDR1 as MNHEY and CDR2 as SVGAGI. CDR3 length: 13 amino acids. Trimming removed 5 bases at V and 1 base at J, with 9 bases between. The CDR3 is CASSPQTSYEQYF. In DNA, the CDR3 is TGTGCCAGCAGTCCCCAAACTTCCTACGAGCAGTACTTC.

A few counts support this clone. The rearrangement joins TRBV10-1 to TRBJ2-5, with no clear D. Looked up from germline, CDR1 is WNHNN and CDR2 is SYGVQD (reference sequence). There are 14 residues in the CDR3. Trimming removed 3 bases at V and 1 base at J, with 9 bases between. CDR3 DNA sequence: TGCGCCAGCAGTGACGACCTGACCCAAGAGACCCAGTACTTC. Translated: CASSDDLTQETQYF.

V gene TRBV19 combines with J gene TRBJ2-7; 9 positions agree with TRBD1. The V and J ends lost 6 bases and 2 bases, in that order; junction bases with no gene match: 5. This CDR3 comprises 14 residues. Germline V gives CDR1 LNHDA, CDR2 SQIVND (reference sequence). The CDR3 sequence is CASSPDRGAYEQYF. CDR3 coding DNA: TGTGCCAGTAGCCCGGACAGGGGTGCCTACGAGCAGTACTTC.

The chain couples TRBV9 to TRBJ1-6, with D unclear. The CDR3 sequence is 15 residues long. Trimming pared 0 bases from V and 0 bases from J, leaving 4 bases between. CDR1 SGDLS and CDR2 YYNGEE come from the germline V gene. The CDR3 DNA reads TGTGCCAGCAGCGTAGATAGCTCCTATAATTCACCCCTCCACTTT. Encoded protein: CASSVDSSYNSPLHF.

This clone was counted between two and nine times. The chain combines TRBV2 with TRBJ1-6; 7 nucleotides agree with TRBD1. This CDR3 has 13 residues. Trimming removed 7 bases from V and 9 bases from J; junction bases left unmatched: 6. CDR1 is SNHLY, CDR2 FYNNEI, per germline. CDR3 protein: CASNEGASSPLHF. In nucleotides, the CDR3 is TGTGCCAGCAATGAGGGGGCTAGTTCACCCCTCCACTTT.

The chain recombines TRBV6-5 with TRBJ2-1, with D perhaps matching TRBD1 or TRBD2 (6 bases each). This CDR3 region has 14 residues. Trimming removed 1 base from V and 7 bases from J, with 11 bases in between. Per the germline V gene, CDR1 is MNHEY and CDR2 is SVGAGI. The CDR3: CASSYLQGGNEQFF. CDR3 DNA sequence: TGTGCCAGCAGTTACTTGCAAGGGGGGAATGAGCAGTTCTTC.

This chain joins TRBV2 and TRBJ2-3, with D maybe TRBD1 (5 bases). The germline V and J ends were trimmed by 9 bases and 4 bases, with 20 bases remaining between them. The CDR3 is 15 residues long. The germline CDR1 and CDR2 sequences are SNHLY and FYNNEI. The CDR3 protein is CARNRLKTASDTQYF. The CDR3 DNA reads TGTGCCAGAAACAGATTAAAGACAGCCTCAGATACGCAGTATTTT.

The chain uses TRBV12-5 and TRBJ2-5; 14 positions agree with TRBD2. CDR1 is LGHNT, CDR2 FRNRAP, per germline. The trim removed 0 bases at V and 5 bases at J, leaving 11 bases unmatched. This CDR3 is built from 19 residues. CDR3 in DNA: TGTGCTAGTGGTTTGGTACGCGATGGGACTAGCGGGAGTGGCGAGACCCAGTACTTC. It specifies CASGLVRDGTSGSGETQYF.

The chain carries TRBV6-1 and TRBJ1-1; the D is unclear. Trimming took 1 base from V and 5 from J, leaving 11 bases between them. The CDR3 loop spans 14 amino acids. From germline, CDR1 is MNHNS and CDR2 SASEGT. The CDR3 region is CASSEGEGWTEAFF. CDR3 DNA: TGTGCCAGCAGTGAAGGAGAAGGGTGGACTGAAGCTTTCTTT.

The chain is built from TRBV15 and TRBJ2-1, with 10 bases identical to TRBD2. Germline assignment: CDR1 LNHNV and CDR2 YYDKDF (reference sequence). This CDR3 has 15 amino acids. Unmatched junction bases numbered 2, after V lost 0 bases and J lost 6 bases. Here the CDR3 reads CATSRERTSGNEQFF. The CDR3 coding sequence is TGTGCCACCAGCAGAGAGAGGACTAGCGGCAATGAGCAGTTCTTC.

J is TRBJ1-2 and V is TRBV27; no clear D. V shed 5 bases and J shed 1 base, with 11 bases lying between them. Germline V lookup: CDR1 MNHEY, CDR2 SMNVEV (reference sequence). The CDR3 extends over 14 amino acids. In DNA, the CDR3 is TGTGCCAGCAGTCGGGGTCGGGTTAACTATGGCTACACCTTC. Residues: CASSRGRVNYGYTF.